This TCR beta chain was sequenced for a study of T cells after somatic rescue of genetic block. This clone was found a few times. Here immunoSEQ multiplex PCR was the method, and the copy in TCRdb shows in-frame clones only, minus some. In the table there are approximately 11,000 clones, roughly 70% of which are singletons. The specimen was peripheral blood mononuclear cells (PBMCs). This clonotype was sampled from a boy aged 5-17 years.

The CDR3 protein is CASSHRDRVGEGYGYTF. Here the CDR3 DNA reads TGTGCCAGCAGCCATCGGGACAGGGTAGGGGAAGGGTATGGCTACACCTTC. The rearrangement links TRBV11-2 to TRBJ1-2; 9 positions agree with TRBD1. The germline V gene encodes CDR1 SGHAT and CDR2 FQNNGV. The CDR3 covers 17 residues. The V segment lost 5 bases and the J segment 5 bases; nucleotides outside the gene matches: 15.